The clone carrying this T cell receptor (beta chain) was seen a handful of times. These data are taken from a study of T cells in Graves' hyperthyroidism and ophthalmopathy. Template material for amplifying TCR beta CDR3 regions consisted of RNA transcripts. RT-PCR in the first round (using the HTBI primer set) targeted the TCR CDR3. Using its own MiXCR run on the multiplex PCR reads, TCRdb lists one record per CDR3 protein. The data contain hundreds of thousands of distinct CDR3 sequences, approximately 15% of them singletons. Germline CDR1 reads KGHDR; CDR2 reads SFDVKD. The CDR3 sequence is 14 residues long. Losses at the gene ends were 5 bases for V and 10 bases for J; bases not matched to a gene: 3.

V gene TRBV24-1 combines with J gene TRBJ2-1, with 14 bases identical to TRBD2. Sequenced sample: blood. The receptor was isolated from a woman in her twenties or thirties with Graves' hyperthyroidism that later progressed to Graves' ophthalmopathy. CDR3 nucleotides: TGTGCCACCAGTGCCGGACTAGCGGGAGGAGAGCAGTTCTTC. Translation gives CATSAGLAGGEQFF.